This T cell receptor (beta chain) was captured by sequencing in a study of shared clonotypes between healthy human individuals. On the study more broadly: Aged between 18 and 49, the donors were a couple of women and a few men.

This table comes from immunoSEQ multiplex PCR, and its TCRdb copy is limited to in-frame clones, with some not included. The sample shows 2 million or so clones, about 94% of them seen only once. CD8 cells classed as naive were CD45RO-negative and positively selected for CCR7, excluding terminally differentiated effector memory CD45RA+ cells. This sequence originates from a man in his late teens or twenties in good health. Source material: naive CD8+ T cells sorted from blood.

The CDR3 sequence is CASSQEDGGGYEQYF. The CDR3 DNA follows: TGTGCCAGCAGCCAAGAGGACGGTGGGGGCTACGAGCAGTACTTC. The V gene is TRBV4-2, the J gene TRBJ2-7; perhaps D is TRBD1 or TRBD2 (5 bases each). This CDR3 spans 15 amino acids. The V and J ends lost 0 bases and 3 bases respectively, with 12 bases between them. Germline V gene data show CDR1 as LGHNA and CDR2 as YNFKEQ.